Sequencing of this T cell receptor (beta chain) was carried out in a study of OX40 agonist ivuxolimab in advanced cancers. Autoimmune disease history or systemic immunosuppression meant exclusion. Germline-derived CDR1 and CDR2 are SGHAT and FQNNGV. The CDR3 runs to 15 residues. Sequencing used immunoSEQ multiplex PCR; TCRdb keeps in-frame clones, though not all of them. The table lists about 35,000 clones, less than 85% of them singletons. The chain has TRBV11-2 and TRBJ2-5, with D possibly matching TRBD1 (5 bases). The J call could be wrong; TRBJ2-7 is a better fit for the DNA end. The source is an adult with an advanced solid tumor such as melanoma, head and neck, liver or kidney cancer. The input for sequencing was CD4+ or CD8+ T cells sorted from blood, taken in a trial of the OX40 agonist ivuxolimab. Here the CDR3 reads CASSLGGASSYEQYF. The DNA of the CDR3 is TGTGCCAGCAGCTTAGGGGGCGCCAGCTCCTACGAGCAGTACTTC.